This record covers a single TCR beta chain. Recruits, aged roughly 18 to 95 years, lived in around 24 US areas. People in the exposed group encountered a COVID-19 case within 2 weeks before entering the study. This entry belongs to a study of blood T cell repertoires in COVID-19. Study in general: Italy, Spain and the United States were the sources of the convalescent and acute COVID-19 samples. PBMCs, B-cell-depleted T cells, or T cells provided the cDNA or gDNA that made up the material.

Profiling relied on immunoSEQ multiplex PCR, and the TCRdb table lists in-frame clones only, not all of them. The sample carries 200,000 or so clones, 80% to 90% recorded once. The sample taken for sequencing was PBMCs or T cells enriched from blood (not recorded which). The clonotype was recovered from a woman aged 25 to 39 who had been exposed to COVID-19.

CDR3: CASREATGGTDTQYF. Written as DNA, the CDR3 is TGCGCCAGCCGTGAAGCGACAGGGGGCACAGATACGCAGTATTTT. This rearrangement joins TRBV5-1 to TRBJ2-3; TRBD1 agrees at 8 bases. This CDR3 is built from 15 residues. Germline assignment: CDR1 SGHRS and CDR2 YFSETQ. Germline trimming cut 7 bases from V and 1 base from J; bases unmatched to any gene: 8.